This T cell receptor (beta chain) was recovered during a study of OX40 agonist ivuxolimab in advanced cancers. Study context: All patients had ivuxolimab intravenously every 2 weeks at 0.01 to 10 mg/kg. Treatment received earlier with anti-PD-1, anti-PD-L1 or anti-CTLA-4 agents was allowed, and under 50% had some.

After removal of 5 bases from V and 5 bases from J, the junction contained 6 bases not matched to a gene. Germline CDR1 reads LNHDA; CDR2 reads SQIVND (reference sequence). There are 14 residues in the CDR3. The assay was immunoSEQ multiplex PCR, and TCRdb's table has in-frame clones only and misses some. The data show tens of thousands of clones, 80% to 95% seen once. This chain uses TRBV19 with TRBJ1-1; 9 bases align to TRBD1. The clonotype comes from an adult with an advanced solid tumor such as melanoma, head and neck, liver or kidney cancer. Sequencing was performed on CD4+ or CD8+ T cells sorted from blood, taken in a trial of the OX40 agonist ivuxolimab. The CDR3 nucleotides read TGTGCCAGTAGTTTAACAGGACAGGGGACTGAAGCTTTCTTT. Translating gives CASSLTGQGTEAFF.